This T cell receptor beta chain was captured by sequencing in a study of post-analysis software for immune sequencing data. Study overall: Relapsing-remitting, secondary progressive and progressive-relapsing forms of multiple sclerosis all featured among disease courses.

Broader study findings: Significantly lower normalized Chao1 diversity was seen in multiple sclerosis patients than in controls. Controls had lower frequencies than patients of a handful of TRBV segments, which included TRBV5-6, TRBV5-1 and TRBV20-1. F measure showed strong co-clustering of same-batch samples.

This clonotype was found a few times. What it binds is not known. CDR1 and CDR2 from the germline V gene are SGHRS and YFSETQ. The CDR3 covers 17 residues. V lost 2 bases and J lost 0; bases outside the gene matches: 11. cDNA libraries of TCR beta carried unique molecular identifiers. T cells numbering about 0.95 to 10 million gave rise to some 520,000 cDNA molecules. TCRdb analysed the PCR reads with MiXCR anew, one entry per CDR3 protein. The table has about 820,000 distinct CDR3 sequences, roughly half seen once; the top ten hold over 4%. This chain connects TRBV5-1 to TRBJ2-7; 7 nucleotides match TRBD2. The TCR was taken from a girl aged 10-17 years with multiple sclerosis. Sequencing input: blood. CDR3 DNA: TGCGCCAGCAGCTTTGCCCGGGGGAGGGGAAGCTCCTACGAGCAGTACTTC. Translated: CASSFARGRGSSYEQYF.